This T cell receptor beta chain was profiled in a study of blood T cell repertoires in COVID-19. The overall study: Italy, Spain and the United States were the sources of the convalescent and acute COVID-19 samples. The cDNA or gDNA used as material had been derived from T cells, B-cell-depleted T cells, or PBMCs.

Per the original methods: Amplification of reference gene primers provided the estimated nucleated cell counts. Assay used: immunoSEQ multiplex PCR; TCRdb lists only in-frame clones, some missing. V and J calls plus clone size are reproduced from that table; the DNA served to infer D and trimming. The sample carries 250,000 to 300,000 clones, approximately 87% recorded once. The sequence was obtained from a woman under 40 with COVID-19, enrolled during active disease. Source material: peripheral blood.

The CDR3 DNA follows: TGTGCCAGCAGCTTACGGGGGGCCAAGGATAATTCACCCCTCCACTTT. Translation gives CASSLRGAKDNSPLHF. This sequence joins TRBV11-2 and TRBJ1-6, with D maybe TRBD1 (6 bases). CDR3 length: 16 amino acids. The germline gives CDR1 SGHAT, CDR2 FQNNGV. The V end was cut by 2 bases, the J end by 5 bases, with 13 bases between.